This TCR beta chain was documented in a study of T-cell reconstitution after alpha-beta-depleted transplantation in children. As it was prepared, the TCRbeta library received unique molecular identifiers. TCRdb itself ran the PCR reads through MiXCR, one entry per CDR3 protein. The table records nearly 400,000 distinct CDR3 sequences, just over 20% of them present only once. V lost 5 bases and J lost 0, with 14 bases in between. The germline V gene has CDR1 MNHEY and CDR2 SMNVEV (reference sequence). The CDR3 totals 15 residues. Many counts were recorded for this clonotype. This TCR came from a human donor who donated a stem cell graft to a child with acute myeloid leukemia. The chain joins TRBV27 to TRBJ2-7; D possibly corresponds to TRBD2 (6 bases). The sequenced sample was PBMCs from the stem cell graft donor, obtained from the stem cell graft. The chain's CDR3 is CASSTWGRSSYEQYF. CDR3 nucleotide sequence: TGTGCCAGCAGTACATGGGGGAGGAGCTCCTACGAGCAGTACTTC.